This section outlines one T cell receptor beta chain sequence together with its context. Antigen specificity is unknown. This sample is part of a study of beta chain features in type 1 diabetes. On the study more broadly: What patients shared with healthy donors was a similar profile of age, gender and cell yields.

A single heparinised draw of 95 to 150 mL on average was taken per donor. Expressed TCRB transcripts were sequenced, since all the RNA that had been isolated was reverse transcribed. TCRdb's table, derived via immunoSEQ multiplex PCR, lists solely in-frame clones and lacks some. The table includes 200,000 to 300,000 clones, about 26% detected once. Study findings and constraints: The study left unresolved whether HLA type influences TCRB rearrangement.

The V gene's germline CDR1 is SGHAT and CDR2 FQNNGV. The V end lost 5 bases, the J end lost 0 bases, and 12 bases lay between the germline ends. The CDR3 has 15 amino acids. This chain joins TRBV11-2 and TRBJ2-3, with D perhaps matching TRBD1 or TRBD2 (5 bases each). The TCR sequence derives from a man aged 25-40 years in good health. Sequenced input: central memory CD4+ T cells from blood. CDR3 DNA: TGTGCCAGCAGCCGCCGGGGCGGGAGCACAGATACGCAGTATTTT. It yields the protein CASSRRGGSTDTQYF.